This is a list of T cell receptor beta chains from one sample in a study of control samples from healthy donors and cancer patients. This table comes from immunoSEQ multiplex PCR, and its TCRdb copy is limited to in-frame clones, with some not included. The sample lists roughly 120,000 clones, approximately 88% seen once, with 40% in the top ten. The specimen sequenced was blood. The receptors come from a man aged 50-59 years in good health. Each CDR3 is given with its conserved first and last residue. A D gene is named only where the DNA matches it firmly. Clone size is stated in some rows and not others, as once, few, many or a class when expanded.

>NA|TRBJ1-3|TRBV2|TRBD1
TGTGCCAGCAGCTGGACAGGGAGAAAAGACACCATATATTTT
CASSWTGRKDTIYF
>NA|TRBJ2-3|TRBV5-1|TRBD2
TGCGCCAGCAGCTTGGGACTAGCGGGGGGTCAGACTAGCACAGATACGCAGTATTTT
CASSLGLAGGQTSTDTQYF
>NA|TRBJ1-2|TRBV20-1|NA
TGCAGTTCAGCGAAGGTCGATGGCTACACCTTC
CSSAKVDGYTF
>NA|TRBJ2-5|TRBV18|NA
TGTGCCAGCTCACCAGGAGGGTGGGAGACCCAGTACTTC
CASSPGGWETQYF
>few|TRBJ1-1|TRBV29-1|NA
TGCAGCGTTGAAGCGGGAGGACCCCGGGCTTTCTTT
CSVEAGGPRAFF
>NA|TRBJ1-5|TRBV6-5|TRBD1
TGTGCCAGCAGGTGGACAGGCTCTAGCAATCAGCCCCAGCATTTT
CASRWTGSSNQPQHF
>NA|TRBJ2-3|TRBV24-1|NA
TGTGCCACCAGTGATCCGGGCAACACAGATACGCAGTATTTT
CATSDPGNTDTQYF
>NA|TRBJ1-2|TRBV6-4|NA
TGTGCCAGCAGTGGGGCCGACCAGGGACGGGGCTACACCTTC
CASSGADQGRGYTF
>NA|TRBJ2-7|TRBV5-6|NA
TGTGCCAGCAGCTTGGACCCCTCCTCCTACGAGCAGTACTTC
CASSLDPSSYEQYF
>few|TRBJ2-2|TRBV6-5|TRBD1
TGTGCCAGCCGGGACAGGGGGTTAGTCGGGGAGCTGTTTTTT
CASRDRGLVGELFF
>NA|TRBJ1-1|TRBV12-5|NA
TGTGCTAGTGGTCCCGGGAGGGTGAAAACTGAAGCTTTCTTT
CASGPGRVKTEAFF
>NA|TRBJ1-3|TRBV18|NA
TGTGCCAGCTCACCCGACAGACCCCGCTCTGGAAACACCATATATTTT
CASSPDRPRSGNTIYF
>NA|TRBJ1-1|TRBV11-2|NA
TGTGCCAGCAGCCTCCATGTACAGGAGAGGGCTTTCTTT
CASSLHVQERAFF
>NA|TRBJ1-1|TRBV3-1/TRBV3-2|NA
TGTGCCAGCAGCTACAGGGATCACACTGAAGCTTTCTTT
CASSYRDHTEAFF
>NA|TRBJ1-4|TRBV19|NA
TGTGCCGGGCGAGATTCAACTAATGAAAAACTGTTTTTT
CAGRDSTNEKLFF
>NA|TRBJ2-5|TRBV30|NA
TGTGCCTGGGCCAGGGCCGGTATGCGAGAGACCCAGTACTTC
CAWARAGMRETQYF
>NA|TRBJ2-7|TRBV11-2|NA
TGTGCCAGCAGCTTGGGCCGGGCCCGCTACGAGCAGTACTTC
CASSLGRARYEQYF
>NA|TRBJ1-6|TRBV3-1/TRBV3-2|NA
TGTGCCAGCAGCCAAGGCGCCGCACCCCTCCACTTT
CASSQGAAPLHF
>NA|TRBJ1-2|TRBV24-1|NA
TGTGCCACCAGTGACTCCTCAGGGTATTGCACCTTC
CATSDSSGYCTF
>NA|TRBJ1-5|TRBV24-1|NA
TGTGCCACCAGTGACTTCAATAGCAATCAGCCCCAGCATTTT
CATSDFNSNQPQHF
>NA|TRBJ2-2|TRBV3-1/TRBV3-2|NA
TGTGCCAGCAGCGGGGTTGGAGGTCACACCGGGGAGCTGTTTTTT
CASSGVGGHTGELFF
>NA|TRBJ1-2|TRBV9|TRBD1
TGTGCCAGCAGCGTACCAGGGGGCACGGGCTACACCTTC
CASSVPGGTGYTF
>NA|TRBJ1-1|TRBV6-2/TRBV6-3|NA
TGTGCCAGCAGTTTAGAGCTGCACACTGAAGCTTTCTTT
CASSLELHTEAFF
>NA|TRBJ1-1|TRBV6-1|NA
TGTGCCAGCAGTGAGGTGGAAGCGGCAGGGGCTGAAGCTTTCTTT
CASSEVEAAGAEAFF
>NA|TRBJ1-1|TRBV6-6|TRBD1
TGTGCCAGCAAACAGGGGGGGAACACTGAAGCTTTCTTT
CASKQGGNTEAFF
>NA|TRBJ2-3|TRBV5-1|NA
TGCGCCAGCAGCTTGGCGGGACAATCGAGGGGAGATACGCAGTATTTT
CASSLAGQSRGDTQYF
>NA|TRBJ1-1|TRBV11-2|NA
TGTGCCAGCAGCTTAGATAGCGGGGGGGGCACTGAAGCTTTCTTT
CASSLDSGGGTEAFF
>NA|TRBJ2-5|TRBV15|TRBD2
TGTGCCACCAGCATCGGACTAGCGGCAAAGACCCAGTACTTC
CATSIGLAAKTQYF
>NA|TRBJ2-1|TRBV2|NA
TGTGCCAGCACAGAGGAGGGCTTTAATGAGCAGTTCTTC
CASTEEGFNEQFF
>NA|TRBJ2-3|TRBV9|NA
TGTGCCAGCAGCTCCTACAGGACAGATACGCAGTATTTT
CASSSYRTDTQYF
>NA|TRBJ2-5|TRBV30|TRBD1
TGTGCCTGGAGTGGACAGGGTGCGAAGACCCAGTACTTC
CAWSGQGAKTQYF
>once|TRBJ2-6|TRBV24-1|NA
TGTGCCACCACCAAGATCAGGGAGGAGGCCTCTGGGGCCAACGTCCTGACTTTC
CATTKIREEASGANVLTF
>NA|TRBJ1-2|TRBV6-4|TRBD1
TGTGCCAGCAGTGATCAACCCGGGACAGGGAAGAGTCGAGGGGTTGGCTACACCTTC
CASSDQPGTGKSRGVGYTF
>NA|TRBJ2-2|TRBV5-1|NA
TGCGCCAGCAGCCAAGACAGAATAAACACCGGGGAGCTGTTTTTT
CASSQDRINTGELFF
>NA|TRBJ1-1|TRBV7-2|NA
TGTGCCAGCAGCCTGTATTGGGGGGGGAACACTGAAGCTTTCTTT
CASSLYWGGNTEAFF
>NA|TRBJ1-6|TRBV6-5|NA
TGTGCCAGCAGTCGGACTGATTATAATTCACCCCTCCACTTT
CASSRTDYNSPLHF
>NA|TRBJ1-1|TRBV29-1|NA
TGCAGCGCCGAGGGGTGGAACACTGAAGCTTTCTTT
CSAEGWNTEAFF
>NA|TRBJ1-1|TRBV7-8|NA
TGTGCCAGCACCCTAGGGGCCTTCCCGGAGCCCACTGAAGCTTTCTTT
CASTLGAFPEPTEAFF
>NA|TRBJ1-4|TRBV27|NA
TGTGCCAGCCTAGGGGCGGGTAATGAAAAACTGTTTTTT
CASLGAGNEKLFF
>NA|TRBJ1-4|TRBV13|NA
TGTGCCAGCAGCTTGTCATCCGGGGGCGGTGAAAAACTGTTTTTT
CASSLSSGGGEKLFF
>NA|TRBJ1-2|TRBV7-9|TRBD1
TGTGCCAGCAGCTGGTCGGACAGGGCTAACTATGGCTACACCTTC
CASSWSDRANYGYTF
>NA|TRBJ2-1|TRBV6-5|NA
TGTGCCACAGAGGGAGGGGGGAGCTCCTACAATGAGCAGTTCTTC
CATEGGGSSYNEQFF
>NA|TRBJ2-7|TRBV14|TRBD1
TGTGCCAGCGGCGACAGGGGCTACGAGCAGTACTTC
CASGDRGYEQYF
>NA|TRBJ1-1|TRBV5-4|TRBD1
TGTGCCAGCAGCTTACAGGGGCCCAGCGCTGAAGCTTTCTTT
CASSLQGPSAEAFF
>NA|TRBJ2-3|TRBV10-3|TRBD2
TGTGCCATCACTATGGGGACTAGCGGGGGAGGAGATACGCAGTATTTT
CAITMGTSGGGDTQYF
>NA|TRBJ1-1|TRBV9|NA
TGTGCCAGCAGTACAGGCTACACTGAAGCTTTCTTT
CASSTGYTEAFF
>NA|TRBJ1-2|TRBV2|TRBD1
TGTGCCAGCAACCCGACAGGGGCCGGCCGCGATGGCTACACCTTC
CASNPTGAGRDGYTF
>NA|TRBJ1-6|TRBV5-6|NA
TGTGCCAGCAGCTTGGGGGGCAGGGTAAACCACTTT
CASSLGGRVNHF
>NA|TRBJ1-2|TRBV11-2|TRBD1
TGTGCCAGCAGCTTAGATTCGGTCGCTTGGGACAGGTACACCTTC
CASSLDSVAWDRYTF
>NA|TRBJ1-5|TRBV30|NA
TGTGCCTGGAGTAGCCCCCAGCCCCAGCATTTT
CAWSSPQPQHF
>NA|TRBJ1-2|TRBV12-3/TRBV12-4|NA
TGTGCCAGCAGTTTGGAGGGTTGGGGCTACACCTTC
CASSLEGWGYTF
>NA|TRBJ1-5|TRBV19|NA
TGTGCCAGTCACTCGGCCCGCGGACAGATTAGCAATCAGCCCCAGCATTTT
CASHSARGQISNQPQHF
>NA|TRBJ2-6|TRBV18|NA
TGTGCCAGCACGTACTCTGGGGCCAACGTCCTGACTTTC
CASTYSGANVLTF
>NA|TRBJ1-2|TRBV18|NA
TGTGCCAGCTCTCACGGGGTAAACTATGGCTACACCTTC
CASSHGVNYGYTF